The 27 T cell receptor beta chains presented below share a single source sample, sequenced in a study of cytotoxic CD8 clonotypes in ibrutinib-treated CLL. Assay: immunoSEQ multiplex PCR; the TCRdb copy retains only in-frame clones and omits some. The profile shows roughly 150,000 clones, roughly 76% of them singletons. The material was PBMCs, obtained after 24 months of ibrutinib treatment. The receptors derive from a human donor with chronic lymphocytic leukemia.

Note on this clone: The sample has other DNA sequences that encode this CDR3 too. The chain has TRBV5-6 and TRBJ1-5; unclear D gene. The V end was cut by 0 bases, the J end by 10 bases, with 11 bases between. Germline V gene lookup returns CDR1 SGHDT and CDR2 YYEEEE. The CDR3 covers 13 residues. In nucleotides, the CDR3 is TGTGCCAGCAGCTTGGGGCCCCTCACACCCCAGCATTTT. Residues: CASSLGPLTPQHF.

This chain joins TRBV11-3 and TRBJ2-5, with 14 bases lining up with TRBD2. The CDR3 covers 12 residues. V lost 8 bases, J lost 7 bases, and 0 bases stayed unmatched. Germline assignment: CDR1 SGHNT and CDR2 YENEEA. This CDR3 reads CASGTSGGTQYF. The DNA of the CDR3 is TGTGCCAGCGGGACTAGCGGGGGGACCCAGTACTTC.

The chain has TRBV7-3 and TRBJ2-6, with D possibly being TRBD1 (6 bases). Trimming took 1 base from V and 0 from J, leaving 10 bases between them. CDR1 SGHTA and CDR2 FQGTGA come from the germline V gene. The CDR3 is 17 amino acids. CDR3 region: CASSLIRTASGANVLTF. CDR3 sequence (DNA): TGTGCCAGCAGCTTAATACGGACAGCCTCTGGGGCCAACGTCCTGACTTTC. Drawing the rest from reference TRBV7-3 and TRBJ2-6, the complete variable domain is GAGVSQTPSNKVTEKGKYVELRCDPISGHTALYWYRQSLGQGPEFLIYFQGTGAADDSGLPNDRFFAVRPEGSVSTLKIQRTERGDSAVYLCASSLIRTASGANVLTFGAGSRLTVL.

This clone showed up just once. The V and J genes are TRBV18 and TRBJ2-7; the D call may be TRBD1 or TRBD2 (5 bases each). Per the germline V gene, CDR1 is KGHSH and CDR2 is LQKENI. The V gene lost 1 base and the J gene lost 2 bases, with 15 bases spanning the gap. The CDR3 totals 16 residues. CDR3 nucleotide sequence: TGTGCCAGCTCACCACGGGGGAATGGAGGAGCCTACGAGCAGTACTTC. This translates into CASSPRGNGGAYEQYF.

This clone has only one observation. The CDR3 loop is CASRVVDTEAFF. The CDR3 coding sequence is TGTGCCAGCAGGGTCGTGGACACTGAAGCTTTCTTT. The chain has TRBV28 and TRBJ1-1; no clear D gene. This CDR3 is 12 amino acids long. Trimming pared 6 bases from V and 3 bases from J, leaving 8 bases between. Germline V gives CDR1 MDHEN, CDR2 SYDVKM.

The CDR3, as DNA: TGTGCCAGCAGCTTTCTAGCGGGAGGGGACACAGATACGCAGTATTTT. This translates into CASSFLAGGDTDTQYF. This chain connects TRBV5-6 to TRBJ2-3; 12 bases agree with TRBD2. The trim removed 2 bases at V and 2 bases at J, leaving 3 bases unmatched. In germline, CDR1 is SGHDT, CDR2 YYEEEE. This CDR3 spans 16 amino acids.

The V gene is TRBV10-3, the J gene TRBJ1-2; no clear D. CDR1 and CDR2 (germline): ENHRY, SYGVKD. The CDR3 is 14 residues long. The germline V and J ends were trimmed by 7 bases and 0 bases, with 12 bases remaining between them. The CDR3 sequence is CAIKWGVANYGYTF. For the CDR3, the DNA is TGTGCCATCAAGTGGGGAGTAGCTAACTATGGCTACACCTTC.

This clone was counted a single time. V gene TRBV28 combines with J gene TRBJ1-4; no definite D call. This CDR3 contains 14 residues. Germline lookup yields CDR1 MDHEN and CDR2 SYDVKM. Trimming removed 4 bases from V and 4 bases from J, with 10 bases in between. CDR3 sequence (DNA): TGTGCCAGCAGTTCCGGGCAGGATAATGAAAAACTGTTTTTT. It yields the protein CASSSGQDNEKLFF.

The rearrangement uses TRBV7-3 and TRBJ2-7, with D unresolved. The CDR3 loop spans 14 amino acids. Per the germline V gene, CDR1 is SGHTA and CDR2 is FQGTGA. Trimming shortened V by 5 bases and J by 0 bases, and 11 bases separated the two germline ends. The CDR3 reads CASSINPSSYEQYF. CDR3 nucleotide sequence: TGTGCCAGCAGCATCAACCCGAGCTCCTACGAGCAGTACTTC.

This chain uses TRBV2 with TRBJ2-2; D tentatively fits TRBD1 or TRBD2 (6 bases each). Deletions cut 2 bases from V and 5 bases from J, with 18 bases between. CDR3 length equals 17 residues. Per the germline V gene, CDR1 is SNHLY and CDR2 is FYNNEI. CDR3 in amino acids: CASSESVLGAGTGELFF. The CDR3 DNA follows: TGTGCCAGCAGTGAATCGGTACTGGGGGCGGGGACCGGGGAGCTGTTTTTT.

The chain recombines TRBV6-5 with TRBJ2-3, with 10 positions matching TRBD1. After removal of 0 bases from V and 4 bases from J, the junction contained 4 bases not matched to a gene. Per germline, CDR1 MNHEY and CDR2 SVGAGI. The CDR3 is 16 amino acids. The CDR3 sequence: CASSYSGDRGADTQYF. The CDR3 region has the DNA TGTGCCAGCAGTTACTCGGGGGACAGGGGCGCAGATACGCAGTATTTT.

Remarks on this clone: Its ends do not fully match the called genes, so a read error is possible. The chain recombines TRBV10-2 with TRBJ2-3; D is perhaps TRBD2 (5 bases). The CDR3 is 14 residues long. Germline lookup yields CDR1 WSHSY and CDR2 SAAADI. CDR3 loop: CASSGGPRTDMQYF. DNA of the CDR3: TGCGCCAGCAGTGGAGGGCCGCGAACAGATATGCAGTATTTT.

V gene TRBV29-1 combines with J gene TRBJ1-3, with TRBD1 matching over 7 bases. J was trimmed by 4 bases and V by 5 bases; bases with no gene match: 11. This CDR3 region has 15 residues. Germline CDR1 reads SQVTM; CDR2 reads ANQGSEA. The CDR3 DNA reads TGCAGCGTTCTGGTCAGGGGGTATGGGGGAAACACCATATATTTT. Protein product: CSVLVRGYGGNTIYF.

This clone was seen at least ten times. J is TRBJ1-3 and V is TRBV29-1; no reliable D call. The CDR3 contains 12 residues. Per the germline V gene, CDR1 is SQVTM and CDR2 is ANQGSEA. V was trimmed by 4 bases and J by 0 bases, leaving 4 bases between them. The CDR3 coding sequence is TGCAGCGTTGGACTCTCTGGAAACACCATATATTTT. It codes for CSVGLSGNTIYF.

This chain joins TRBV19 and TRBJ2-2; TRBD2 agrees at 16 bases. Losses at the gene ends were 0 bases for V and 4 bases for J; bases not matched to a gene: 5. CDR1 and CDR2 (germline): LNHDA, SQIVND (reference sequence). The CDR3 extends over 19 amino acids. In DNA, the CDR3 is TGTGCCAGTAGTATAGACGGGACTAGCGGGAGGGCCAGCACCGGGGAGCTGTTTTTT. Translating it yields CASSIDGTSGRASTGELFF. Full variable domain (rest looked up from reference TRBV19 and TRBJ2-2): DGGITQSPKYLFRKEGQNVTLSCEQNLNHDAMYWYRQDPGQGLRLIYYSQIVNDFQKGDIAEGYSVSREKKESFPLTVTSAQKNPTAFYLCASSIDGTSGRASTGELFFGEGSRLTVL.

This clone was found once. The V and J genes are TRBV10-3 and TRBJ1-1, with D perhaps TRBD1 (6 bases). The V gene's germline CDR1 is ENHRY and CDR2 SYGVKD. Trimming left V 7 bases short and J 2 bases short, with 11 bases between. This CDR3 is built from 13 residues. The CDR3 reads CAITRGQNTEAFF. As DNA, the CDR3 is TGTGCCATCACGCGGGGACAAAACACTGAAGCTTTCTTT.

The chain employs TRBV5-1 and TRBJ2-3; 9 positions agree with TRBD2. This CDR3 is 18 amino acids long. Trimming took 0 bases from V and 1 from J; bases not matched to a gene: 9. Germline lookup yields CDR1 SGHRS and CDR2 YFSETQ. The DNA of the CDR3 is TGCGCCAGCAGCTTGGGGCTAGCGGGATGGGCTGGCACAGATACGCAGTATTTT. As protein: CASSLGLAGWAGTDTQYF. The full variable domain, with the rest looked up from reference TRBV5-1 and TRBJ2-3, is KAGVTQTPRYLIKTRGQQVTLSCSPISGHRSVSWYQQTPGQGLQFLFEYFSETQRNKGNFPGRFSGRQFSNSRSEMNVSTLELGDSALYLCASSLGLAGWAGTDTQYFGPGTRLTVL.

The rearrangement uses TRBV5-1 and TRBJ2-1; TRBD2 might be the D (5 bases). The V gene lost 0 bases and the J gene lost 5 bases, with 12 bases spanning the gap. CDR1 and CDR2 from the germline V gene are SGHRS and YFSETQ. The CDR3 runs to 15 residues. The CDR3 region has the DNA TGCGCCAGCAGCTTGGCGAGCGGATACAACAATGAGCAGTTCTTC. Amino acids: CASSLASGYNNEQFF. Together with reference TRBV5-1 and TRBJ2-1, the CDR3 gives the full variable domain: KAGVTQTPRYLIKTRGQQVTLSCSPISGHRSVSWYQQTPGQGLQFLFEYFSETQRNKGNFPGRFSGRQFSNSRSEMNVSTLELGDSALYLCASSLASGYNNEQFFGPGTRLTVL.

The rearrangement joins TRBV28 to TRBJ1-5; D not resolved. Germline V gives CDR1 MDHEN, CDR2 SYDVKM. This CDR3 is 16 amino acids long. The V end lost 1 base, the J end lost 2 bases, and 12 bases lay between the germline ends. In DNA form, the CDR3 reads TGTGCCAGCAGTTTATCCCTCAAAAGGGGCAATCAGCCCCAGCATTTT. This encodes CASSLSLKRGNQPQHF. The full variable domain, with the rest looked up from reference TRBV28 and TRBJ1-5, is DVKVTQSSRYLVKRTGEKVFLECVQDMDHENMFWYRQDPGLGLRLIYFSYDVKMKEKGDIPEGYSVSREKKERFSLILESASTNQTSMYLCASSLSLKRGNQPQHFGDGTRLSIL.

The chain carries TRBV4-2 and TRBJ2-7, with 10 nucleotides matching TRBD2. Germline-derived CDR1 and CDR2 are LGHNA and YNFKEQ. The J segment lost 6 bases and the V segment lost 1 base, leaving 3 bases of the junction unmatched. The CDR3 runs to 14 residues. The CDR3 is CASSQGVAGGEQYF. DNA for the CDR3: TGTGCCAGCAGCCAAGGGGTAGCGGGAGGCGAGCAGTACTTC.

This rearrangement joins TRBV5-1 to TRBJ2-5; the D gene could be TRBD1 or TRBD2 (5 bases each). V lost 4 bases and J 4 bases, leaving 14 bases between the germline ends. Germline CDR1 is SGHRS and CDR2 is YFSETQ. CDR3 length: 14 residues. The CDR3 loop reads CASSGGRDGETQYF. In DNA form, the CDR3 reads TGCGCCAGCAGCGGGGGTCGGGACGGAGAGACCCAGTACTTC.

The CDR3: CASSLAPGTGGTEAFF. The CDR3 DNA is TGCGCCAGCAGCTTGGCTCCCGGGACCGGGGGTACTGAAGCTTTCTTT. The V call is TRBV5-1, the J call TRBJ1-1; D is perhaps TRBD1 (5 bases). In germline, CDR1 is SGHRS, CDR2 YFSETQ. V was pared by 0 bases and J by 5 bases, with 17 bases between. This CDR3 has 16 residues.

The J gene is TRBJ2-5, the V gene TRBV28; 7 nucleotides line up with TRBD2. This CDR3 region has 12 residues. Losses at the gene ends were 8 bases for V and 2 bases for J; bases not matched to a gene: 2. The germline gives CDR1 MDHEN, CDR2 SYDVKM. The CDR3 loop is CASGGEQETQYF. DNA for the CDR3: TGTGCCAGCGGGGGGGAACAAGAGACCCAGTACTTC.

This clone was counted at least ten times. The J gene is TRBJ2-7, the V gene TRBV15, with 9 bases aligning to TRBD2. Germline CDR1 reads LNHNV; CDR2 reads YYDKDF (reference sequence). The CDR3 has 14 amino acids. V lost 6 bases to trimming and J lost 5 bases; unmatched junction nucleotides: 8. The chain's CDR3 is CATRAIAGAHEQYF. As DNA, the CDR3 is TGTGCCACCAGAGCGATAGCGGGAGCCCACGAGCAGTACTTC.

V is TRBV28 and J is TRBJ2-1; 8 bases map to TRBD2. The CDR3 has 17 amino acids. The V gene's germline CDR1 is MDHEN and CDR2 SYDVKM. The ends lost 5 bases at V and 9 bases at J; junction bases unmatched: 18. CDR3 in DNA: TGTGCCAGCAGTCCACAACAGAGGACTAGCCGACCCCCTGAGCAGTTCTTC. Translation: CASSPQQRTSRPPEQFF.

V and J are TRBV7-2 and TRBJ2-3, with 8 bases fitting TRBD2. Germline values: CDR1 SGHTA, CDR2 FQGNSA. This CDR3 region has 14 residues. V dropped 2 bases and J dropped 3; count of bases not matched to a gene: 1. CDR3 residues: CASSLSGGTDTQYF. CDR3 nucleotides: TGTGCCAGCAGCTTATCGGGGGGGACAGATACGCAGTATTTT.

V and J are TRBV19 and TRBJ2-5; D possibly matches TRBD1 or TRBD2 (5 bases each). The CDR3 extends over 15 amino acids. The ends were cut back, 1 base at V and 5 bases at J, with 14 bases in the middle. Germline CDR1 and CDR2: LNHDA and SQIVND (reference sequence). CDR3 in amino acids: CASSIGSSGRETQYF. Here the CDR3 DNA reads TGTGCCAGTAGTATAGGTTCCTCGGGGCGGGAGACCCAGTACTTC.